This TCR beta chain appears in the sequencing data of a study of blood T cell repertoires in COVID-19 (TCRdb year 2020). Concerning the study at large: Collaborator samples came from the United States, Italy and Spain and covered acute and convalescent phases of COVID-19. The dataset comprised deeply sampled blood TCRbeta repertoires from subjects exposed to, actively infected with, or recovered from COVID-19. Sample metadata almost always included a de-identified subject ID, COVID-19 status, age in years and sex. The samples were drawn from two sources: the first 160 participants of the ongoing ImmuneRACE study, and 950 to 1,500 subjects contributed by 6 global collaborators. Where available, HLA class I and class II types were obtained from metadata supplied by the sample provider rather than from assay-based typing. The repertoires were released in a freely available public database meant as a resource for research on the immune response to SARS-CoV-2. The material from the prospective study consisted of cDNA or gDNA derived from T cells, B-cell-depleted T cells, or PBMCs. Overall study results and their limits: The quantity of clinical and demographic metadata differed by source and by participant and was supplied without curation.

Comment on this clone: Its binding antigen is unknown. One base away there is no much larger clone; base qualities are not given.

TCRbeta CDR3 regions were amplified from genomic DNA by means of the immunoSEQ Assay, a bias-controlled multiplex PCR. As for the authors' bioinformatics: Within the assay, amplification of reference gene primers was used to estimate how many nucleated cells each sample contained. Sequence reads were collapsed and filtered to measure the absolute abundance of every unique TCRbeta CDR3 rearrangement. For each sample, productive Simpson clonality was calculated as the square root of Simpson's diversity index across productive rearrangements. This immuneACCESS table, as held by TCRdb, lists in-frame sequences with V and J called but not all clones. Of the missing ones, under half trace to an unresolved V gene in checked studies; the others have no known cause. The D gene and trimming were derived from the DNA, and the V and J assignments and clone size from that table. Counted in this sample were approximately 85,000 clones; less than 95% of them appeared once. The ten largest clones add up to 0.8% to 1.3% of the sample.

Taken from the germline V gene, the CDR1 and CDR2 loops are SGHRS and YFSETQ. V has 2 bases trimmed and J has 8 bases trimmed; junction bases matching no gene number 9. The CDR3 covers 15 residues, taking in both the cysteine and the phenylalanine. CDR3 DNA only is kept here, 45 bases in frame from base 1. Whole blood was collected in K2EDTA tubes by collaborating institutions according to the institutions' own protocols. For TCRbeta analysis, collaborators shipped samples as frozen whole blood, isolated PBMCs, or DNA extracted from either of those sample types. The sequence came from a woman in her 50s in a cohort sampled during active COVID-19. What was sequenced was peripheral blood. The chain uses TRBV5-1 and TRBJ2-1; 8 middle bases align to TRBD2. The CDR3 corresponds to CASSFGAGVKDEQFF. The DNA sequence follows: TGCGCCAGCAGCTTCGGAGCGGGAGTCAAGGATGAGCAGTTCTTC.